This is a list of T cell receptor beta chains from one sample in a study of blood T cell repertoires in COVID-19. Some clones are missing from TCRdb's copy, which holds only in-frame ones; the method was immunoSEQ multiplex PCR. The repertoire consists of 85,000 to 110,000 clones, with approximately 89% occurring once and the leading ten covering 15% to 20%. The sample was peripheral blood. The receptors stem from a woman older than 75 in a cohort sampled during active COVID-19. Each CDR3 is given with its conserved first and last residue. The D gene is left open where the match is weak. The listing skips clone size in some rows; elsewhere it reads once, few, many or a size class.

j_gene	v_gene	d_gene	abundance	CDR3nt	CDR3aa
TRBJ1-1	TRBV6-2/TRBV6-3	.	few	TGTGCCAGCAGTTACGAGGACAGAGACACTGAAGCTTTCTTT	CASSYEDRDTEAFF
TRBJ2-1	TRBV24-1	TRBD1	.	TGTGCCACCACTGGACAGGGGACGGGAACGAGCTCCTACAATGAGCAGTTCTTC	CATTGQGTGTSSYNEQFF
TRBJ1-5	TRBV24-1	TRBD1	few	TGTGCCACCAGTGACCCCTGGACAGGAGATCAGCCCCAGCATTTT	CATSDPWTGDQPQHF
TRBJ2-1	TRBV7-3	TRBD2	.	TGTGCCAGCAGCCCTACTAGCGGGAACAATGAGCAGTTCTTC	CASSPTSGNNEQFF
TRBJ1-2	TRBV5-1	TRBD1	.	TGCGCCAGCAGCCAGACAGGGCTGTTTGGCTACACCTTC	CASSQTGLFGYTF
TRBJ1-2	TRBV28	TRBD1	.	TGTGCCAGCAGTTTAAACAGGGGGCGATACTATGGCTACACCTTC	CASSLNRGRYYGYTF
TRBJ2-1	TRBV5-5	TRBD1	.	TGTGCCAGCAGCATAGGACAGGGGCACTACAATGAGCAGTTCTTC	CASSIGQGHYNEQFF
TRBJ1-6	TRBV28	.	.	TGTGCCAGCAGTTTAGGGGTCAGGGTGGGGGGTAGGCCCCTCCACTTT	CASSLGVRVGGRPLHF
TRBJ2-1	TRBV11-2	.	.	TGTGCCAGCAGCTTTCAAATCGGGCTCACTAGAGGGAATGAGCAGTTCTTC	CASSFQIGLTRGNEQFF
TRBJ2-7	TRBV7-9	TRBD1	.	TGTGCCAGCAGCGTCACCGGGACAGCCTACGAGCAGTACTTC	CASSVTGTAYEQYF
TRBJ2-1	TRBV10-3	.	.	TGTGCCATCAGGCGGGACGGTCCGTCCTACAATGAGCAGTTCTTC	CAIRRDGPSYNEQFF
TRBJ2-2	TRBV12-3/TRBV12-4	.	.	TGTGCCAGCAGTTTTCGTCCCGGGGAGCTGTTTTTT	CASSFRPGELFF
TRBJ2-2	TRBV7-5	.	.	TGTGCCAGAAGCTTAAGGGAAGGGAGGGCCGGCGACACCGGGGAGCTGTTTTTT	CARSLREGRAGDTGELFF
TRBJ1-2	TRBV6-1	TRBD1	.	TGTGCTAGCAGTGACAGGGCGGATGGCTACACCTTC	CASSDRADGYTF
TRBJ1-4	TRBV10-3	TRBD1	.	TGTGCCATCGGGGGACAGGGAGAATATGAAAAACTGTTTTTT	CAIGGQGEYEKLFF
TRBJ2-3	TRBV5-6	.	.	TGTGCCAGCACCCCCTCCGGTCCAGATACGCAGTATTTT	CASTPSGPDTQYF
TRBJ2-1	TRBV9	TRBD2	.	TGTGCCAGCAGCGTTTGGACTAGCGGGAGTTACAATGAGCAGTTCTTC	CASSVWTSGSYNEQFF
TRBJ1-1	TRBV7-6	.	.	TGTGCCAGCAGCCAGGGGACCGCTCTCACTGAAGCTTTCTTT	CASSQGTALTEAFF
TRBJ1-4	TRBV19	.	.	TGTGCCAGTAGTACCCCCGGGAGGTTGCTGTTTTTT	CASSTPGRLLFF
TRBJ1-2	TRBV27	TRBD1	.	TGTGCCAGCAGGTGGGGACAGGGCCTTTATGGCTACACCTTC	CASRWGQGLYGYTF
TRBJ2-4	TRBV3-1/TRBV3-2	TRBD1	.	TGTGCCAGCAGCCTGACAGGGGGTCTAGCCAAAAACATTCAGTACTTC	CASSLTGGLAKNIQYF
TRBJ2-1	TRBV2	.	.	TGTGCCAGCACCCCCGAGACGGCAGGGAATGAGCAGTTCTTC	CASTPETAGNEQFF
TRBJ2-7	TRBV7-9	.	.	TGTGCCAGCAGCCGGGGTCCGGGGGCCTACGAGCAGTACTTC	CASSRGPGAYEQYF
TRBJ1-5	TRBV10-3	.	.	TGTGCCACCGAGGGTGGGAGGGATCAGCCCCAGCATTTT	CATEGGRDQPQHF
TRBJ2-5	TRBV30	.	.	TGTGCCTGGAGTCCCTGGGGCAGGTCACAAGAGACCCAGTACTTC	CAWSPWGRSQETQYF
TRBJ1-6	TRBV30	.	.	TGTGCCTGGAGTATACAGGGTAATTCACCCCTCCACTTT	CAWSIQGNSPLHF
TRBJ2-7	TRBV18	TRBD2	.	TGTGCCAGCTCACCACCGGGACTAGGAGGCTACGAGCAGTACTTC	CASSPPGLGGYEQYF
TRBJ1-5	TRBV29-1	.	.	TGCAGCGTTGAAACACAGAACAATCAGCCCCAGCATTTT	CSVETQNNQPQHF
TRBJ2-7	TRBV6-5	.	.	TGTGCCAGCAGGTTTGATGGGGCCTCCTACGAGCAGTACTTC	CASRFDGASYEQYF
TRBJ1-6	TRBV19	TRBD1	.	TGTGCCGCACAGGGGGCAACTCATAATTCACCCCTCCACTTT	CAAQGATHNSPLHF
TRBJ2-6	TRBV2	.	few	TGTGCCAGCAGGGCGGGACAGCACTCTGGGGCCAACGTCCTGACTTTC	CASRAGQHSGANVLTF
TRBJ1-2	TRBV10-3	.	.	TGTGCCATCAGCTCTAAGACGGGGGATCTTTATGGCTACACCTTC	CAISSKTGDLYGYTF
TRBJ2-1	TRBV19	TRBD2	.	TGTGCCAGTAGTACGGGAGGACCAGCCAATGAGCAGTTCTTC	CASSTGGPANEQFF
TRBJ1-1	TRBV18	.	.	TGTGCCAGCTCACCAGCTGGACAGAGGAACACTGAAGCTTTCTTT	CASSPAGQRNTEAFF
TRBJ2-3	TRBV5-4	TRBD2	.	TGTGCCAGCAGCTTGGGACTAGCGTCAGATACGCAGTATTTT	CASSLGLASDTQYF
TRBJ1-3	TRBV9	TRBD1	few	TGTGCCAGCAGCGTAGGGCGGACAGGGGCTGGAAACACCATATATTTT	CASSVGRTGAGNTIYF
TRBJ1-1	TRBV2	TRBD1	.	TGTGCCAGCTCCCCGACAGGGCAGAGCACTGAAGCTTTCTTT	CASSPTGQSTEAFF
TRBJ2-3	TRBV28	.	.	TGTGCCAGCAGCTGGGTGGGGGGAGCTGTAGAAATGGATACGCAGTATTTT	CASSWVGGAVEMDTQYF
TRBJ2-5	TRBV2	TRBD2	.	TGTGCCAGCAGTGGGGGGGGTTTGGAGACCCAGTACTTC	CASSGGGLETQYF
TRBJ2-2	TRBV6-5	TRBD1	.	TGTGCCAGCCGACCTGGACAGGCGAACACCGGGGAGCTGTTTTTT	CASRPGQANTGELFF
TRBJ1-3	TRBV19	TRBD1	once	TGTGCCAGTAGTCCCACCCGTTGGGGACAGGCCCTCTCTGGAAACAGGATATATTTT	CASSPTRWGQALSGNRIYF
TRBJ2-7	TRBV25-1	TRBD1	.	TGTGCCAGCAGTGGTTTTGACAGGGGGAGCTCCTACGAGCAGTACTTC	CASSGFDRGSSYEQYF
TRBJ1-4	TRBV19	TRBD1	.	TGTGCCTCCGGCGGACAGGCCTCGGGAGAAAAACTGTTTTTT	CASGGQASGEKLFF
TRBJ2-1	TRBV10-1	TRBD1	.	TGCGCCAGCAGTGTTCATCGGACAGGCAGCAATGAGCAGTTCTTC	CASSVHRTGSNEQFF
TRBJ1-2	TRBV9	.	.	TGTGCCAGCAGCGTAGGGGGAGGGGACGTCGACAGCTACACCTTC	CASSVGGGDVDSYTF
TRBJ2-5	TRBV6-5	.	few	TGTGCCAGCAGTTACGGGCTAAATTCGGAGACCCAGTACTTC	CASSYGLNSETQYF
TRBJ2-1	TRBV30	.	.	TGTGCCTGGATGGGGGCTTGGGGTGAGCAGTTCTTC	CAWMGAWGEQFF
TRBJ1-2	TRBV5-1	.	.	TGCGCCAGCAGTTCGACCAGGGAGGGCTATGGCTACACCTTC	CASSSTREGYGYTF
TRBJ2-1	TRBV27	TRBD2	.	TGTGCCAGCAGTTTAGGGGGGGGGTTCGGCAATGAGCAGTTCTTC	CASSLGGGFGNEQFF
TRBJ2-5	TRBV6-5	.	.	TGTGCCAGCAGGCCTTCAGGGTCGGAGACCCAGTACTTC	CASRPSGSETQYF
TRBJ1-6	TRBV11-3	.	few	TGTGCCAGCAGCTTAGATCTCAGTTCACCCCTCCACTTT	CASSLDLSSPLHF
TRBJ2-2	TRBV5-1	TRBD1	.	TGCGCCAGCAGGCCGGGACAGGGGGAGACCACCGGGGAGCTGTTTTTT	CASRPGQGETTGELFF
TRBJ2-1	TRBV9	TRBD2	.	TGTGCCAGCAGCGTAGTTTTAGCGGGAGCTAACAATGAGCAGTTCTTC	CASSVVLAGANNEQFF
TRBJ2-1	TRBV11-2	TRBD1	.	TGTGCCAGCAGCTTGAGACAGGGGGTAAGTCACAATGAGCAGTTCTTC	CASSLRQGVSHNEQFF
TRBJ1-5	TRBV6-2/TRBV6-3	TRBD1	.	TGTGCCAGCAGTAAGGGGACAGGGGTCTACAATCAGCCCCAGCATTTT	CASSKGTGVYNQPQHF
TRBJ2-7	TRBV5-6	TRBD1	.	TGTGCCAGCAGCTCGGGACAGGGGCACCACGAGCAGTACTTC	CASSSGQGHHEQYF
TRBJ1-6	TRBV6-5	.	.	TGTGCCAGCAGTTACTCGGGGGCCGTGGGAAATTCACCCCTCCACTTT	CASSYSGAVGNSPLHF
TRBJ2-7	TRBV5-6	.	.	TGTGTCAGCAGCTCCCAAGACAGACTCTACGAGCAGTACTTC	CVSSSQDRLYEQYF
TRBJ2-1	TRBV9	.	once	TGTGCCAGCAGCGTAGCCTCCGGGGGAGGCTCCTACAATGAGCAGTTCTTC	CASSVASGGGSYNEQFF